A selection of T cell receptor beta chains follows, all from one sample in a study of cytomegalovirus exposure and HLA in healthy donors. Some clones are missing from TCRdb's copy, which holds only in-frame ones; the method was immunoSEQ multiplex PCR. Of over 150,000 clones listed, roughly 79% were seen once; the top ten hold around 13%. Sequenced material: PBMCs. All receptors come from a woman aged 45 to 65 in good health and CMV-seronegative. The conserved cysteine and the conserved F or W are not part of the CDR3 here. The order of the fields is J gene, V gene, CDR3 protein.

TRBJ1-2	TRBV7-9	ASSLPSRGGYT
TRBJ2-4	TRBV5-6	ASSLAAGSQY
TRBJ1-2	TRBV4-3	ASSQAADSVTYGYT
TRBJ2-1	TRBV5-1	ASSLEVGVVNEQF
TRBJ2-7	TRBV11-2	ASRGLLGRGHEQY
TRBJ2-1	TRBV9	ASSPEGQELFSSYNEQF
TRBJ2-1	TRBV4-2	ASSLQGLAGGPLNEQF
TRBJ1-3	TRBV5-5	ASSDNSGNTIY
TRBJ2-3	TRBV5-1	ASSWYSFSGGTDTQY
TRBJ2-1	TRBV6-5	ASSEAPGDEQF
TRBJ1-2	TRBV19	ASQTGANYGYT
TRBJ2-1	TRBV9	ASSVSGNEQF
TRBJ2-1	TRBV4-3	ASSHSVGGQGFNEQF
TRBJ2-1	TRBV4-2	ASSQDMGGAQF
TRBJ2-1	TRBV6-4	ASSDSGGINNEQF
TRBJ2-1	TRBV7-2	ASSPLSSGGYNEQF
TRBJ2-7	TRBV6-5	ASRVGAGGGYEQY
TRBJ2-6	TRBV11-2	ASSGTYGDSGANVLT
TRBJ2-6	TRBV28	ASSQGAAGANVLT
TRBJ2-3	TRBV12-5	ASGLGMGGARDTQY
TRBJ2-3	TRBV7-9	ASSLGDRVTDTQY
TRBJ1-2	TRBV29-1	SVLNLGDYGYT
TRBJ1-4	TRBV18	ASSQGGGSNEKLF
TRBJ2-1	TRBV11-2	ASSSGPGQAYNEQF
TRBJ2-5	TRBV29-1	SHRVLQETQY
TRBJ1-1	TRBV13	ASSFRVPGFTEAF
TRBJ1-1	TRBV19	ASSSRTILNTEAF
TRBJ1-1	TRBV20-1	SPSDEAF
TRBJ1-3	TRBV18	ASSPTDSFSGNTIY
TRBJ1-1	TRBV27	ASSPLGGVPTEAF
TRBJ1-2	TRBV28	ASEGVNYGYT
TRBJ1-6	TRBV27	ASSLTSTSYNSPLH
TRBJ1-1	TRBV4-1	ASSPRTTVSEAF
TRBJ2-7	TRBV4-2	ASSQEARTGAHEQY
TRBJ1-1	TRBV5-1	ASTPRGGDTEAF
TRBJ2-1	TRBV5-4	ASSHNRGTGYDEQF
TRBJ1-2	TRBV27	ASSLTPNYGYT
TRBJ2-2	TRBV6-4	ASAGQPTNTGELF
TRBJ1-1	TRBV19	ASSPMGGTTEAF
TRBJ1-5	TRBV19	ASGEPGKRGNQPQH
TRBJ1-4	TRBV19	ASSPQGLNEKLF
TRBJ2-7	TRBV5-4	ASSLASGEGLY
TRBJ2-3	TRBV7-2	ASSPPGKLSTDTQY
TRBJ1-2	TRBV28	ASRTTGARGYT
TRBJ1-3	TRBV4-3	ASSQWGTGSGNTIY
TRBJ1-4	TRBV9	ASSVSGQGDEKLF
TRBJ2-1	TRBV27	ASSFRGGRVDNEQF
TRBJ1-1	TRBV5-4	ASSLGTRGTEAF
TRBJ2-7	TRBV28	ASSPPVSREQY
TRBJ2-4	TRBV18	ASSALTRKNIQY
TRBJ2-3	TRBV9	ASSVGSGAGDTQY
TRBJ2-3	TRBV7-2	ASSSASGRQY
TRBJ2-5	TRBV28	ASTISGRVAETQY
TRBJ2-7	TRBV11-2	ASSLFGQGVAYEQY
TRBJ1-6	TRBV6-6	ASSYSGEDNSPLH